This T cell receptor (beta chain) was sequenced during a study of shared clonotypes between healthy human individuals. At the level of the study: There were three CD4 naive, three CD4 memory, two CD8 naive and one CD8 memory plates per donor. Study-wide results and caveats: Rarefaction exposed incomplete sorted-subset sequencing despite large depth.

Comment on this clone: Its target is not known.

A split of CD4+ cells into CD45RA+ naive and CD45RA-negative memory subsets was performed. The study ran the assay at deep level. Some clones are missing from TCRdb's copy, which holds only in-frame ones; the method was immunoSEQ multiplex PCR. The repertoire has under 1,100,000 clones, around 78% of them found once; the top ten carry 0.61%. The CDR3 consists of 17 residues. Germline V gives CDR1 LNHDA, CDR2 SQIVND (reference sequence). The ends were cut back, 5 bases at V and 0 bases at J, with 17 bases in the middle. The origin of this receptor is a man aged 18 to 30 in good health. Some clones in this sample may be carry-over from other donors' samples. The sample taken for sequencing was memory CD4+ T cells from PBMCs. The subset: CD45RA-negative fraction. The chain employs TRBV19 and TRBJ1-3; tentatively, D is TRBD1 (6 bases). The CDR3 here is CASSSAGGPLSGNTIYF. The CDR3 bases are TGTGCCAGTAGTTCAGCCGGGGGGCCGCTCTCTGGAAACACCATATATTTT.